This TCR beta chain was observed in a study of identical twins. In regard to this clonotype: The antigen is undetermined. At one of its ends the junction is not consistent with the germline gene, which may arise from a read error.

The CDR3 spans 15 residues. Germline values: CDR1 SSHAT, CDR2 FNYEAQ (reference sequence). The authors used template switching to add a universal primer site and gave cDNA unique molecular identifiers. TCRdb processed the 5' RACE reads anew with MiXCR; each CDR3 protein has one entry. The table shows 450,000 or so distinct CDR3 sequences, with over 11% occurring only once. Study-wide points: Zero-insertion analyses could be partly confounded by invariant MAIT and iNKT cells. Fewer insertions marked abundant cord blood beta clonotypes; young adult naive trended weakly, memory not at all.

The data were also submitted as part of a second study, on yellow fever vaccine responses in identical twins. That paper adds: The authors reported partly convergent, partly personalized vaccine responses in identical twins.

This sequence originates from a woman aged 18-35 years in good health. This rearrangement joins TRBV7-7 to TRBJ2-1; 8 nucleotides match TRBD2. The sample consisted of CD4+ T cells sorted from blood. In nucleotides, the CDR3 is TGTGCTAGCAGCTACGGGACTAGCTCCTACAATGAGCAGTTCTTC. Its protein is CASSYGTSSYNEQFF.